These T cell receptor beta chains were read from a single sample in a study of T cell responses to AZD1222 COVID-19 vaccine. The assay was immunoSEQ multiplex PCR, and TCRdb's table has in-frame clones only and misses some. The sample yields approximately 90,000 clones, about 89% seen once. The source was peripheral blood, collected on day 0 of AZD1222 vaccination. Receptor source: an adult in good health. The CDR3 runs from the conserved cysteine through the conserved F or W. Fields, in order: V gene, D gene, clone size, J gene, CDR3 DNA, CDR3 protein. A D gene is named only where the DNA matches it firmly. Clone size is not always given. Where it is, it says once, few, many or a class for expanded clones.

>TRBV6-5|-|once|TRBJ1-1
TGTGCCAGCAGTTCCACTAAAGCTTTCTTT
CASSSTKAFF
>TRBV4-2|-|-|TRBJ1-4
TGTGCCAGCAGCCTAGAGGGCGCGGGGGCGCAGTATGAAAAACTGTTTTTT
CASSLEGAGAQYEKLFF
>TRBV5-1|-|-|TRBJ1-4
TGCGCCAGCAGCGTGACAGGTTGGGACGAAAAACTGTTTTTT
CASSVTGWDEKLFF
>TRBV2|TRBD1|once|TRBJ1-2
TGTGCCAGCAGGCCGCTAGGACAGGGCTTGGATGGCTACACCTTC
CASRPLGQGLDGYTF
>TRBV7-2|-|-|TRBJ1-4
TGTGCCAGCAGCTCCCGGTGGGAGACAGCAACTAATGAAAAACTGTTTTTT
CASSSRWETATNEKLFF
>TRBV3-1/TRBV3-2|-|-|TRBJ2-1
TGTGCCAGCAGCCAAGACCATGAGCAGTTCTTC
CASSQDHEQFF
>TRBV5-1|-|-|TRBJ1-1
TGCGCCAGCAGCTCGGCCCCAGCTTCTACTGAAGCTTTCTTT
CASSSAPASTEAFF
>TRBV18|-|-|TRBJ1-1
TGTGCCAGCTCACCAGCGGGAAACACTGAAGCTTTCTTT
CASSPAGNTEAFF
>TRBV9|-|-|TRBJ1-2
TGTGCCAGCAGCCCCCCGGACGGCCTTAGGAGCTACACCTTC
CASSPPDGLRSYTF
>TRBV2|-|-|TRBJ1-1
TGTGCCAGCAGTGCCCAAGCAGGGAACACTGAAGCTTTCTTT
CASSAQAGNTEAFF
>TRBV10-3|-|-|TRBJ2-7
TGTGCCATCAGTGAGAACTACGAGCAGTACTTC
CAISENYEQYF
>TRBV6-5|TRBD1|-|TRBJ1-5
TGTGCCAGCAGGAATTCACAGGGGACGAATCAGCCCCAGCATTTT
CASRNSQGTNQPQHF
>TRBV10-1|-|-|TRBJ1-1
TGCGCCAGCAGTCAAGGGGGGGAGCTGAACACTGAAGCTTTCTTT
CASSQGGELNTEAFF
>TRBV5-1|-|-|TRBJ1-1
TGCGCCAGCAGGCTCCTCGTGTGGGAGAACACTGAAGCTTTCTTT
CASRLLVWENTEAFF
>TRBV10-3|-|-|TRBJ2-3
TGTGCCATCAGTGATTTGGGGGGCGCAGATACGCAGTATTTT
CAISDLGGADTQYF
>TRBV5-1|-|-|TRBJ2-7
TGCGCCAGCAGCCCCGACAAGCACGAGCAGTACTTC
CASSPDKHEQYF
>TRBV6-6|TRBD1|-|TRBJ2-5
TGTGCCAGCAGTTCTCGACAGGGCGGAGAGACCCAGTACTTC
CASSSRQGGETQYF
>TRBV6-5|-|-|TRBJ1-5
TGTGCCAGCAAGGCCCATCAGCCCCAGCATTTT
CASKAHQPQHF
>TRBV5-4|TRBD1|-|TRBJ2-7
TGTGCCAGCAGTTGGGACAGGGGGCAGGAGCAGTACTTC
CASSWDRGQEQYF
>TRBV7-2|-|-|TRBJ2-3
TGTGCCAGCAGCTTTGGCGGAGGAGATACGCAGTATTTT
CASSFGGGDTQYF
>TRBV28|TRBD2|-|TRBJ2-1
TGTGCCAGCAGTTTGTCCTCGGGCGGGGGGGCCAATGAGCAGTTCTTC
CASSLSSGGGANEQFF
>TRBV6-6|-|-|TRBJ2-5
TGTGCCAGCAGGCCCCTCCCCGGGACAACAGAGACCCAGTACTTC
CASRPLPGTTETQYF
>TRBV6-5|-|-|TRBJ1-4
TGTGCCAGCAGTTACTCGAGAGGGGGATCCGGTGAAAAACTGTTTTTT
CASSYSRGGSGEKLFF
>TRBV10-2|TRBD2|-|TRBJ2-3
TGCGCCAGCAGTGAGGCAGGACTAGCGGGGAAAGATACGCAGTATTTT
CASSEAGLAGKDTQYF
>TRBV7-9|-|-|TRBJ2-3
TGTGCCAGCAGCTCACTCCCTTCTACTGTCAAAGATACGCAGTATTTT
CASSSLPSTVKDTQYF
>TRBV30|TRBD1|-|TRBJ1-6
TGTGCCTGGAGCCGGGACAGGGGTTATTCACCCCTCCACTTT
CAWSRDRGYSPLHF
>TRBV18|TRBD2|-|TRBJ2-7
TGTGCCAGCTCACCAACAGGGACTAGCGGGGGCGACGAGCAGTACTTC
CASSPTGTSGGDEQYF
>TRBV6-5|-|once|TRBJ1-5
TGTGCCAGCAGCCTTTACAGGGAACGTCAGCCCCAGCATTTT
CASSLYRERQPQHF
>TRBV23-1|TRBD1|-|TRBJ1-5
TGCGCCAGCAGTCAATCGGACAGGGCTTTCAATCAGCCCCAGCATTTT
CASSQSDRAFNQPQHF
>TRBV6-5|-|few|TRBJ1-1
-
CASSSAPGQRAFF
>TRBV4-3|TRBD2|-|TRBJ2-1
TGCGCCAGCAGCCAAGATACTAGCGAGGGCAATGAGCAGTTCTTC
CASSQDTSEGNEQFF
>TRBV7-9|-|-|TRBJ1-3
TGTGCCAGCAGCTTAGTTGACACCATATATTTT
CASSLVDTIYF
>TRBV6-5|-|-|TRBJ1-5
TGTGCCGTGGGGCGGGGGAATCCCAATCAGCCCCAGCATTTT
CAVGRGNPNQPQHF